The 24 T cell receptor beta chains below come from one sample, sequenced in a study of T-cell reconstitution after alpha-beta-depleted transplantation in children (dated by TCRdb to 2015 to 2016). Preparation of the library involved PCR. Sequencing relied on an Illumina HiSeq 2500. Molecular barcoding was employed in the preparation of TCR libraries, with unique molecular identifiers being used to normalize TCRbeta repertoire quantification. TCRdb's own reprocessing of the public reads used fastp at Q25 and MiXCR and kept productive beta chains. Each CDR3 protein gets just one entry, which takes the most common genes and DNA from the rows behind it. The sample profile shows about 610,000 distinct CDR3 sequences; roughly a tenth of them were found once. The ten largest make up roughly 3.9% of the sample. Sample: PBMCs from the stem cell graft donor, taken from the stem cell graft. Receptors originate from a human donor who donated a stem cell graft to a child with acute myeloid leukemia.

There are a few counts of this clonotype. The J gene is TRBJ2-3, the V gene TRBV5-6, with 8 bases identical to TRBD1. The germline V gene has CDR1 SGHDT and CDR2 YYEEEE. The CDR3 has 13 amino acids. The ends lost 3 bases at V and 6 bases at J; junction bases unmatched: 3. Here the CDR3 reads CASSSGGRDTQYF. CDR3 DNA sequence: TGTGCCAGCAGCTCAGGGGGCAGGGATACGCAGTATTTT.

The chain is built from TRBV29-1 and TRBJ2-7; D might be TRBD1 (5 bases). The CDR3 runs to 12 residues. The V end lost 6 bases, the J end lost 3 bases, and 12 bases lay between the germline ends. From germline, CDR1 is SQVTM and CDR2 ANQGSEA. The CDR3 reads CSVSDTIYEQYF. In DNA form, the CDR3 reads TGCAGCGTCTCGGACACCATCTACGAGCAGTACTTC.

The chain employs TRBV20-1 and TRBJ2-3; 7 bases are a match to TRBD2. Germline CDR1 reads DFQATT; CDR2 reads SNEGSKA (reference sequence). The CDR3 extends over 13 amino acids. The V gene end was trimmed by 7 bases and the J gene end by 2 bases; junction bases not matched to a gene: 6. The CDR3 protein is CSVGGSSTDTQYF. The CDR3 bases are TGCAGTGTCGGCGGGAGTTCCACAGATACGCAGTATTTT.

J is TRBJ1-1 and V is TRBV29-1; D call uncertain. Trimming left V 5 bases short and J 0 bases short, with 16 bases between. The germline gives CDR1 SQVTM, CDR2 ANQGSEA. The length of the CDR3 is 15 residues. DNA for the CDR3: TGCAGCGTTTTTGAGTCCAATGTCATGAACACTGAAGCTTTCTTT. Its protein is CSVFESNVMNTEAFF. Full variable domain (rest looked up from reference TRBV29-1 and TRBJ1-1): SAVISQKPSRDICQRGTSLTIQCQVDSQVTMMFWYRQQPGQSLTLIATANQGSEATYESGFVIDKFPISRPNLTFSTLTVSNMSPEDSSIYLCSVFESNVMNTEAFFGQGTRLTVV.

V is TRBV7-6 and J is TRBJ2-5; 7 nucleotides agree with TRBD2. The junction had 4 bases not matched to a gene; V was cut back by 3 bases and J by 0 bases. CDR1 and CDR2 from the germline V gene are SGHVS and FNYEAQ. This CDR3 has 15 residues. The CDR3 loop is CASSFNGGYQETQYF. The CDR3, as DNA: TGTGCCAGCAGCTTCAACGGGGGGTACCAAGAGACCCAGTACTTC. Based on the CDR3 plus reference TRBV7-6 and TRBJ2-5, the full variable domain is GAGVSQSPRYKVTKRGQDVALRCDPISGHVSLYWYRQALGQGPEFLTYFNYEAQQDKSGLPNDRFSAERPEGSISTLTIQRTEQRDSAMYRCASSFNGGYQETQYFGPGTRLLVL.

This clonotype was detected only a few times. The rearrangement links TRBV10-3 to TRBJ1-4, with TRBD1 as a possible D gene (6 bases). This CDR3 is 14 amino acids long. V was shortened by 11 bases and J by 8 bases, with 21 bases between the two germline ends. The germline V gene encodes CDR1 ENHRY and CDR2 SYGVKD. The CDR3 bases are TGTGCCTCCCGGGCGGGGGACAAGAGGGAAAAACTGTTTTTT. Translation gives CASRAGDKREKLFF.

CDR3: CSARGSTGSNQPQHF. CDR3 nucleotide sequence: TGCAGTGCTAGAGGCAGTACAGGAAGCAATCAGCCCCAGCATTTT. V gene TRBV20-1 combines with J gene TRBJ1-5; weak D call: TRBD1 (5 bases). CDR1 and CDR2 from the germline V gene are DFQATT and SNEGSKA (reference sequence). V was pared by 1 base and J by 1 base, with 11 bases between. CDR3 size: 15 residues.

This rearrangement joins TRBV7-6 to TRBJ2-7; 8 nucleotides align to TRBD2. The CDR3 sequence is 17 residues long. Trimming cost V 0 bases and J 5 bases; bases outside gene matches: 12. CDR1 is SGHVS, CDR2 FNYEAQ, per germline. CDR3 sequence reads: CASSLAYPAGVEDEQYF. CDR3 sequence (DNA): TGTGCCAGCAGCTTAGCTTATCCAGCGGGAGTCGAGGACGAGCAGTACTTC.

Comment on this clonotype: Sequence at one end of the junction differs from germline and may be a read error. The J gene is TRBJ1-1, the V gene TRBV20-1; D remains ambiguous. CDR3 length equals 10 residues. CDR1 is DFQATT, CDR2 SNEGSKA, per germline (reference sequence). CDR3 coding DNA: TGCAGTGCTCGAGACTTAGAAGCTTTCTTT. Its translation is CSARDLEAFF.

In this sample, this clonotype turned up a few times. The V call is TRBV6-2 or TRBV6-3, the J call TRBJ2-1; either TRBD1 or TRBD2 may supply D (6 bases each). Looked up from germline, CDR1 is MNHEY and CDR2 is SVGEGT. The CDR3 length is 15 residues. Trimming cost V 7 bases and J 7 bases, with 20 bases left between them. CDR3 loop: CASTEPAGAGNEQFF. CDR3 sequence (DNA): TGTGCCAGCACCGAACCCGCAGGGGCGGGAAATGAGCAGTTCTTC.

Ten or more counts support this clonotype. The chain uses TRBV5-1 and TRBJ2-1, with 7 bases lining up with TRBD1. The CDR3 covers 15 residues. From germline, CDR1 is SGHRS and CDR2 YFSETQ. V was clipped by 5 bases and J by 3 bases; unmatched bases: 8. The CDR3: CASRTAGTDYNEQFF. As DNA, the CDR3 is TGCGCCAGCAGGACGGCCGGGACAGACTACAATGAGCAGTTCTTC.

This clonotype was observed a few times. This chain connects TRBV20-1 to TRBJ1-1, with D maybe TRBD1 (6 bases). This CDR3 has 12 residues. Germline CDR1 is DFQATT and CDR2 is SNEGSKA (reference sequence). V gave up 6 bases and J gave up 0 bases, with 8 bases separating them. CDR3 loop: CSAWTVNTEAFF. CDR3 DNA: TGCAGTGCGTGGACAGTGAACACTGAAGCTTTCTTT.

This clonotype was counted many times. This sequence joins TRBV12-3 or TRBV12-4 and TRBJ2-2; D possibly corresponds to TRBD1 (6 bases). This CDR3 is built from 16 residues. The V and J ends lost 4 bases and 2 bases respectively, with 14 bases between them. The CDR3: CASSYATGTNTGELFF. The CDR3 bases are TGTGCCAGCAGTTATGCCACCGGGACAAACACCGGGGAGCTGTTTTTT.

The table lists this clonotype with many counts. The chain uses TRBV6-5 and TRBJ2-7; no clear D gene. Germline loops: CDR1 MNHEY, CDR2 SVGAGI. CDR3 size: 14 residues. The germline V and J ends were trimmed by 2 bases and 4 bases, with 12 bases remaining between them. The CDR3 is CASSYDVWNYEQYF. Written as DNA, the CDR3 is TGTGCCAGCAGTTACGACGTATGGAATTACGAGCAGTACTTC.

This clonotype has more than one count but fewer than ten. CDR3 in amino acids: CASSSLHSGRAYEQYF. In DNA form, the CDR3 reads TGTGCCAGCAGCTCCCTTCATAGCGGGAGGGCCTACGAGCAGTACTTC. The rearrangement joins TRBV7-9 to TRBJ2-7; 11 positions match TRBD2. The V segment lost 4 bases and the J segment 2 bases; nucleotides outside the gene matches: 7. The CDR3 sequence is 16 residues long. Germline values: CDR1 SEHNR, CDR2 FQNEAQ (reference sequence).

This clonotype occurred a few times. The chain joins TRBV6-1 to TRBJ2-1; 13 positions match TRBD2. Germline-derived CDR1 and CDR2 are MNHNS and SASEGT. The length of the CDR3 is 15 residues. The trim removed 6 bases at V and 7 bases at J, leaving 6 bases unmatched. CDR3 nucleotides: TGTGCCAGCAGCTGGGGACTAGCGGGATGGAATGAGCAGTTCTTC. Its translation is CASSWGLAGWNEQFF.

This clonotype has more than one count but fewer than ten. The CDR3 sequence is CASSPGRAPTTDTQYF. As DNA, the CDR3 is TGTGCCAGCAGCCCCGGACGGGCCCCGACCACAGATACGCAGTATTTT. The rearrangement links TRBV9 to TRBJ2-3; D is unclear. CDR1 and CDR2 from the germline V gene are SGDLS and YYNGEE. V was pared by 4 bases and J by 2 bases, with 17 bases between. The CDR3 has 16 amino acids.

This clonotype came up many times. V gene TRBV28 combines with J gene TRBJ1-5; possible D gene TRBD1, 5 bases. The germline V gene has CDR1 MDHEN and CDR2 SYDVKM. CDR3 size: 13 residues. The V gene lost 4 bases and the J gene lost 4 bases, with 8 bases spanning the gap. The CDR3 loop is CASSWSGNQPQHF. CDR3 bases: TGTGCCAGCAGTTGGTCAGGGAATCAGCCCCAGCATTTT. The full variable domain, its missing parts supplied by reference TRBV28 and TRBJ1-5, is DVKVTQSSRYLVKRTGEKVFLECVQDMDHENMFWYRQDPGLGLRLIYFSYDVKMKEKGDIPEGYSVSREKKERFSLILESASTNQTSMYLCASSWSGNQPQHFGDGTRLSIL.

The V call is TRBV12-3 or TRBV12-4, the J call TRBJ2-7, with TRBD2 matching over 11 bases. This CDR3 spans 18 amino acids. Trimming took 6 bases from V and 1 from J; bases not matched to a gene: 14. CDR3 amino acids: CASSPQLAGALVSYEQYF. DNA of the CDR3: TGTGCCAGCAGCCCTCAACTAGCGGGAGCTTTGGTATCCTACGAGCAGTACTTC.

This clonotype was detected ten times or more. V gene TRBV20-1 combines with J gene TRBJ2-1; 9 bases align to TRBD2. Trimming took 0 bases from V and 4 from J; bases not matched to a gene: 7. Germline-derived CDR1 and CDR2 are DFQATT and SNEGSKA (reference sequence). This CDR3 spans 16 amino acids. The CDR3 reads CSARDQKTSGYNEQFF. The CDR3 bases are TGCAGTGCTAGAGATCAAAAGACTAGCGGTTACAATGAGCAGTTCTTC.

This clonotype was observed at least ten times. The chain is built from TRBV12-3 or TRBV12-4 and TRBJ1-2; the match to TRBD1 covers 8 bases. CDR3 length: 14 amino acids. J lost 4 bases, V lost 5 bases, and 6 bases had no gene match. The CDR3 here is CASSDRGGGYGYTF. In DNA, the CDR3 is TGTGCCAGCAGTGACAGGGGCGGGGGCTATGGCTACACCTTC.

This clonotype has ten or more counts. The CDR3 bases are TGTGCCAGCAGCTTAGGGAGGGCCCTCAATGAGCAGTTCTTC. It codes for CASSLGRALNEQFF. The chain couples TRBV11-2 to TRBJ2-1; a possible D gene is TRBD2 (6 bases). Per germline, CDR1 SGHAT and CDR2 FQNNGV. Trimming took off 1 base at V and 6 bases at J, with 10 bases between the two ends. The CDR3 runs to 14 residues.

This clonotype was observed a few times. The rearrangement links TRBV4-3 to TRBJ2-2, with no clear D. Germline V lookup: CDR1 LGHNA, CDR2 YSLEER. Trimming shortened V by 0 bases and J by 6 bases, and 8 bases separated the two germline ends. The CDR3 covers 14 residues. The CDR3 region is CASSQDWSAGELFF. The CDR3 coding sequence is TGCGCCAGCAGCCAAGATTGGAGCGCCGGGGAGCTGTTTTTT.

V is TRBV7-8 and J is TRBJ2-3; possible D gene TRBD2, 6 bases. Deletions cut 7 bases from V and 7 bases from J, with 24 bases between. In germline, CDR1 is SGHVS, CDR2 FQNEAQ. This CDR3 is built from 16 residues. The CDR3 reads CASILSPGLPPNTQYF. For the CDR3, the DNA is TGTGCCAGCATCCTCTCACCGGGACTCCCCCCGAATACGCAGTATTTT. Supplemented by reference TRBV7-8 and TRBJ2-3, the full variable domain reads GAGVSQSPRYKVAKRGQDVALRCDPISGHVSLFWYQQALGQGPEFLTYFQNEAQLDKSGLPSDRFFAERPEGSVSTLKIQRTQQEDSAVYLCASILSPGLPPNTQYFGPGTRLTVL.